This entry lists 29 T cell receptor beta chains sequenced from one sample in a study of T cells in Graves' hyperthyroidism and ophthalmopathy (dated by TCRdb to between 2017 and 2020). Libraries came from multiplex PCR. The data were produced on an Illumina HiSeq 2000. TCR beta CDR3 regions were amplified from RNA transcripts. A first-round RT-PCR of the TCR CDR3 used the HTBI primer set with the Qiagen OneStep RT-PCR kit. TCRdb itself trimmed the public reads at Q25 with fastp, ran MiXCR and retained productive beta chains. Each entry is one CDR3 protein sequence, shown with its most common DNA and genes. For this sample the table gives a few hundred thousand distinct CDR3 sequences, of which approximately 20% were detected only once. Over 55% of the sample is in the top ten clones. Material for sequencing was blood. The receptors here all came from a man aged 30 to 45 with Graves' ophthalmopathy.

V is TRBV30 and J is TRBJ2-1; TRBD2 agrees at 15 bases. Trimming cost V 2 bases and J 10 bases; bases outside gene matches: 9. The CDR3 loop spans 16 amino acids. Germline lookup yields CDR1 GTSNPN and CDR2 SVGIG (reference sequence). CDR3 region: CAWSPTGLAGGEEQFF. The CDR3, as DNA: TGTGCCTGGAGTCCGACCGGACTAGCGGGAGGGGAGGAGCAGTTCTTC. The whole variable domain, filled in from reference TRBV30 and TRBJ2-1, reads SQTIHQWPATLVQPVGSPLSLECTVEGTSNPNLYWYRQAAGRGLQLLFYSVGIGQISSEVPQNLSASRPQDRQFILSSKKLLLSDSGFYLCAWSPTGLAGGEEQFFGPGTRLTVL.

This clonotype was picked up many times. The CDR3 is CASSLNTMNTEAFF. The CDR3 nucleotides are TGCGCCAGCAGCTTGAACACCATGAACACTGAAGCTTTCTTT. The gene calls are TRBV5-1 and TRBJ1-1; D gene unclear. This CDR3 has 14 amino acids. CDR1 is SGHRS and CDR2 is YFSETQ in the germline V gene. Trimming shortened V by 1 base and J by 0 bases, and 7 bases separated the two germline ends. The full variable domain, completed using reference TRBV5-1 and TRBJ1-1, is KAGVTQTPRYLIKTRGQQVTLSCSPISGHRSVSWYQQTPGQGLQFLFEYFSETQRNKGNFPGRFSGRQFSNSRSEMNVSTLELGDSALYLCASSLNTMNTEAFFGQGTRLTVV.

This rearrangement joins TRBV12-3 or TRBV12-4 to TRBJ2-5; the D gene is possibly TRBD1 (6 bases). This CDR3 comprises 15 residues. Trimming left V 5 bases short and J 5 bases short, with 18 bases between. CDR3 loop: CASSPGTPPGETQYF. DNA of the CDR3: TGTGCCAGCAGTCCCGGGACACCGCCCGGGGAGACCCAGTACTTC.

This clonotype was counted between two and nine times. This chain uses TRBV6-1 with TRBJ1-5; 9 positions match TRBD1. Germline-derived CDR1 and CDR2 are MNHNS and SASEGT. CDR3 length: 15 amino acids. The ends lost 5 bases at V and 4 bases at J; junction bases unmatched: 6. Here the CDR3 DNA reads TGTGCCAGCAGTATAACGACAGGGGGAAATCAGCCCCAGCATTTT. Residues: CASSITTGGNQPQHF.

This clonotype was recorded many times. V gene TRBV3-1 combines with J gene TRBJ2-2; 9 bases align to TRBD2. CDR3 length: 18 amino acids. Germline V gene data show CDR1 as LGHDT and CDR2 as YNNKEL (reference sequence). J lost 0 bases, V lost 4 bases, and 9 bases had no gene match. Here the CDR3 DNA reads TGTGCCAGCAGCCGCAGCGGGAGGCCGCGCCCGAACACCGGGGAGCTGTTTTTT. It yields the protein CASSRSGRPRPNTGELFF.

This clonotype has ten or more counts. As DNA, the CDR3 is TGTGCCAGCAGTCCCGAGGTAGTGAACACTGAAGCTTTCTTT. Protein sequence: CASSPEVVNTEAFF. This rearrangement joins TRBV12-3 or TRBV12-4 to TRBJ1-1, with D hard to call. The CDR3 runs 14 residues. With 5 bases removed from V and 0 bases from J, the gap between germline ends came to 10 bases.

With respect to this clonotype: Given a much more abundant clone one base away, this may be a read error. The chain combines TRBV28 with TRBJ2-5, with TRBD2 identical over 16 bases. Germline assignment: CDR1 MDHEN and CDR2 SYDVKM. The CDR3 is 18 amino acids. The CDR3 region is CASSFLGTSGRAGEAQYF. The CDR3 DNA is TGTGCCAGCAGTTTCCTCGGGACTAGCGGGAGGGCCGGAGAGGCCCAGTACTTC.

In DNA form, the CDR3 reads TGTGCCAGCAGTTACGGGAGTAGGAATGAGCAGTTCTTC. Translating it yields CASSYGSRNEQFF. The chain combines TRBV12-3 or TRBV12-4 with TRBJ2-1, with D maybe TRBD2 (6 bases). The CDR3 runs to 13 residues. The ends were cut back, 4 bases at V and 7 bases at J, with 11 bases in the middle.

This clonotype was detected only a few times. The CDR3: CASHPHTGTSDQTQYF. DNA of the CDR3: TGTGCCAGCCACCCTCACACCGGGACTAGCGATCAGACCCAGTACTTC. This rearrangement joins TRBV7-6 to TRBJ2-5; 10 bases fit TRBD2. CDR1 and CDR2 from the germline V gene are SGHVS and FNYEAQ. V trimming: 8 bases; J trimming: 6 bases; junction bases outside the gene matches: 15. CDR3 length: 16 amino acids.

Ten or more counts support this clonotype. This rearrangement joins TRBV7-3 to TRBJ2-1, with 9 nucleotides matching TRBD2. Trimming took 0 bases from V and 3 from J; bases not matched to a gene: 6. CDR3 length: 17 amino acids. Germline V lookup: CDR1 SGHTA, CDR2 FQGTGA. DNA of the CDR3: TGTGCCAGCAGCTTAACTAATAGCGGGAGAAGCTACAATGAGCAGTTCTTC. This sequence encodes CASSLTNSGRSYNEQFF.

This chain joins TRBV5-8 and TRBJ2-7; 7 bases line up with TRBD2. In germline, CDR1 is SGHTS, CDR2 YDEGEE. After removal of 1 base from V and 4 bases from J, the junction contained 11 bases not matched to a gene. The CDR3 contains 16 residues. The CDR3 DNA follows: TGTGCCAGCAGCTTGTACCAAGTAGGGAGGGTTTACGAGCAGTACTTC. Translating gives CASSLYQVGRVYEQYF. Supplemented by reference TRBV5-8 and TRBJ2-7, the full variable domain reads EAGVTQSPTHLIKTRGQQATLRCSPISGHTSVYWYQQALGLGLQFLLWYDEGEERNRGNFPPRFSGRQFPNYSSELNVNALELEDSALYLCASSLYQVGRVYEQYFGPGTRLTVT.

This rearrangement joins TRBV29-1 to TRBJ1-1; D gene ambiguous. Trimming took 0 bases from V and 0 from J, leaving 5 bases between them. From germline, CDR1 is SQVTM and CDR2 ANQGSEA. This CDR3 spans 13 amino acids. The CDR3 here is CSVEDGLNTEAFF. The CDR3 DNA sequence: TGCAGCGTTGAAGACGGCCTGAACACTGAAGCTTTCTTT. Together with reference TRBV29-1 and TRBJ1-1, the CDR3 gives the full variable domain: SAVISQKPSRDICQRGTSLTIQCQVDSQVTMMFWYRQQPGQSLTLIATANQGSEATYESGFVIDKFPISRPNLTFSTLTVSNMSPEDSSIYLCSVEDGLNTEAFFGQGTRLTVV.

DNA of the CDR3: TGTGCCAGCAGCTTGCCATCAGGGCCGGGAGGCTACACCTTC. Encoded protein: CASSLPSGPGGYTF. The gene calls are TRBV5-4 and TRBJ1-2; perhaps TRBD1 as D (5 bases). This CDR3 spans 14 amino acids. Trimming shortened V by 1 base and J by 8 bases, and 15 bases separated the two germline ends. Germline V lookup: CDR1 SGHNT, CDR2 YYREEE (reference sequence).

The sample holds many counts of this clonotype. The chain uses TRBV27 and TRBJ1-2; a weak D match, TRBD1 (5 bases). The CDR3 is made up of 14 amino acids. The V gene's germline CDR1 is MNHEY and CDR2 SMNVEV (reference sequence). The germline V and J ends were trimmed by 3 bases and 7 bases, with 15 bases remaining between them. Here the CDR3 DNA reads TGTGCCAGCAGTTTCGGGGCTTCACCTGGTGGCTACACCTTC. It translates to CASSFGASPGGYTF.

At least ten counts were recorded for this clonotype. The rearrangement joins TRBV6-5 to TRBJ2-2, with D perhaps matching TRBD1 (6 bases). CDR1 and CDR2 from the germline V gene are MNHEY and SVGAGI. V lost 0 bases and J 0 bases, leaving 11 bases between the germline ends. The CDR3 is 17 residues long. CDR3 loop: CASSYSDRPTNTGELFF. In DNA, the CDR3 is TGTGCCAGCAGTTACTCGGACAGACCAACGAACACCGGGGAGCTGTTTTTT.

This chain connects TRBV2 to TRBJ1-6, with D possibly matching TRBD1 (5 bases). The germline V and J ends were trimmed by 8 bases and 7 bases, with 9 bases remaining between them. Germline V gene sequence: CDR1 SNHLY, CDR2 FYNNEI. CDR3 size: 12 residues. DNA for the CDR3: TGTGCCAGCCGACAGATAAATTCACCCCTCCACTTT. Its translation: CASRQINSPLHF.

The CDR3 loop is CASSEALGRRGYTF. The CDR3, as DNA: TGTGCCAGCAGTGAAGCGCTAGGGCGTCGTGGCTACACCTTC. The gene calls are TRBV2 and TRBJ1-2; no clear D gene. The V end was cut by 0 bases, the J end by 7 bases, with 12 bases between. Per the germline V gene, CDR1 is SNHLY and CDR2 is FYNNEI. The CDR3 sequence is 14 residues long. The full variable domain, completed using reference TRBV2 and TRBJ1-2, is EPEVTQTPSHQVTQMGQEVILRCVPISNHLYFYWYRQILGQKVEFLVSFYNNEISEKSEIFDDQFSVERPDGSNFTLKIRSTKLEDSAMYFCASSEALGRRGYTFGSGTRLTVV.

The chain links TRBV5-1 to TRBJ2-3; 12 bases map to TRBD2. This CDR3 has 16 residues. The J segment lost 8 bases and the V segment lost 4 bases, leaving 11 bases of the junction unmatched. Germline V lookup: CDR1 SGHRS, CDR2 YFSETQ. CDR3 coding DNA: TGCGCCAGCAGCCGTGGGACTAGCGGGTATGAGGGTACGCAGTATTTT. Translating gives CASSRGTSGYEGTQYF.

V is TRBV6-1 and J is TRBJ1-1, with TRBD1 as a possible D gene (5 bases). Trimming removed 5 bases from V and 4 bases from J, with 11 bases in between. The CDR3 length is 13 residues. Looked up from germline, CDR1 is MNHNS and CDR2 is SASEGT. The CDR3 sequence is CASSYGGSTEAFF. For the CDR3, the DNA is TGTGCCAGCAGTTACGGGGGTAGCACTGAAGCTTTCTTT.

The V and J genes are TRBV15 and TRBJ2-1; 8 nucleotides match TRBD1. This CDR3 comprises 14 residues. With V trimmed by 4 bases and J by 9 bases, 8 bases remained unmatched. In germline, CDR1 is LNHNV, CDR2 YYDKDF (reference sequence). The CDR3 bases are TGTGCCACCAGCATAACAGGGGGAGTCGGTGAGCAGTTCTTC. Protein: CATSITGGVGEQFF.

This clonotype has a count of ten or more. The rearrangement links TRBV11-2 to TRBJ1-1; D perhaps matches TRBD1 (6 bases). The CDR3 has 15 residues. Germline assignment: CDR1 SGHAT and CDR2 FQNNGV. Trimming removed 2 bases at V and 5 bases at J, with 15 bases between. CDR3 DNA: TGTGCCAGCAGCTTAAGCGGAGGGGGGGGGACTGAAGCTTTCTTT. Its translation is CASSLSGGGGTEAFF. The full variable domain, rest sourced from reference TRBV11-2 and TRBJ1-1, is EAGVAQSPRYKIIEKRQSVAFWCNPISGHATLYWYQQILGQGPKLLIQFQNNGVVDDSQLPKDRFSAERLKGVDSTLKIQPAKLEDSAVYLCASSLSGGGGTEAFFGQGTRLTVV.

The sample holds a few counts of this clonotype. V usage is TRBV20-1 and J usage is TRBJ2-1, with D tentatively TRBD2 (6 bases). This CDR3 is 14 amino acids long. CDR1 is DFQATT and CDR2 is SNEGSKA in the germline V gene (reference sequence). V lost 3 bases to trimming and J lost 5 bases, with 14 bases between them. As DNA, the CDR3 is TGCAGTGCTAGCTTCGGGAGTGCCGACAATGAGCAGTTCTTC. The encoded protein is CSASFGSADNEQFF.

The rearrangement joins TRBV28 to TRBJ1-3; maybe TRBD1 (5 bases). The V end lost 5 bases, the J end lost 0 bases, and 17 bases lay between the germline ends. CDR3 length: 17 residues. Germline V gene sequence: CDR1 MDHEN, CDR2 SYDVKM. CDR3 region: CASSRARWDGSGNTIYF. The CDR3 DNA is TGTGCCAGCAGTCGTGCCAGGTGGGACGGCTCTGGAAACACCATATATTTT.

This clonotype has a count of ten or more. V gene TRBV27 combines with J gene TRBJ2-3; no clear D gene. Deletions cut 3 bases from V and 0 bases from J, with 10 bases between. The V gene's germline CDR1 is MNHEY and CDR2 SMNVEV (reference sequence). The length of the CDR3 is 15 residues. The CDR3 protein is CASSFRTTSTDTQYF. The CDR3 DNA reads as TGTGCCAGCAGTTTCCGCACAACTAGCACAGATACGCAGTATTTT.

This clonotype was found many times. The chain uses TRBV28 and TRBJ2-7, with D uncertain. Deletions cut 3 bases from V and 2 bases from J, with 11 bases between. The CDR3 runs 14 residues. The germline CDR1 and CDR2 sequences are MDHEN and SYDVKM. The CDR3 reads CASSFFIRAYEQYF. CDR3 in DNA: TGTGCCAGCAGTTTTTTCATAAGGGCCTACGAGCAGTACTTC.

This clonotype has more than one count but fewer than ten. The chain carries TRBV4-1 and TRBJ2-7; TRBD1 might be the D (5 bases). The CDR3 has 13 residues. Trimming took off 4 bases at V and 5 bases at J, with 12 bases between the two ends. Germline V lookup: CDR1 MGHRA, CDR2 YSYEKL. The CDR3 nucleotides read TGCGCCAGCAGCCTCCAAACAGGTAACGAGCAGTACTTC. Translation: CASSLQTGNEQYF.

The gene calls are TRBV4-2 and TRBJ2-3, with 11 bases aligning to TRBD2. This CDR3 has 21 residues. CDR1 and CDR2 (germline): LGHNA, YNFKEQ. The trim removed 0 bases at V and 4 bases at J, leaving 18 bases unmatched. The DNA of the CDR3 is TGTGCCAGCAGCCAAGATCCGACTAGCGGGAACTCCCCAACGGGAGCAGATACGCAGTATTTT. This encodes CASSQDPTSGNSPTGADTQYF.

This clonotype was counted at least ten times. CDR3 coding DNA: TGTGCCAGCAAACTCCCAGGGACCACAGATACGCAGTATTTT. Protein product: CASKLPGTTDTQYF. This chain joins TRBV11-3 and TRBJ2-3; D might be TRBD1 or TRBD2, each matching 5 bases. The V end was cut by 7 bases, the J end by 2 bases, with 13 bases between. Per germline, CDR1 SGHNT and CDR2 YENEEA. CDR3 size: 14 residues.

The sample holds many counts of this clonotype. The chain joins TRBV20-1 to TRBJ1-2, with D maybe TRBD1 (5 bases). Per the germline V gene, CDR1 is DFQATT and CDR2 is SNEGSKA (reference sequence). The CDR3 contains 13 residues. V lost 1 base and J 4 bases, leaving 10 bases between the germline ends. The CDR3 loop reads CSARGDGGYGYTF. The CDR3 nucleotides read TGCAGTGCTAGAGGGGACGGAGGCTATGGCTACACCTTC.